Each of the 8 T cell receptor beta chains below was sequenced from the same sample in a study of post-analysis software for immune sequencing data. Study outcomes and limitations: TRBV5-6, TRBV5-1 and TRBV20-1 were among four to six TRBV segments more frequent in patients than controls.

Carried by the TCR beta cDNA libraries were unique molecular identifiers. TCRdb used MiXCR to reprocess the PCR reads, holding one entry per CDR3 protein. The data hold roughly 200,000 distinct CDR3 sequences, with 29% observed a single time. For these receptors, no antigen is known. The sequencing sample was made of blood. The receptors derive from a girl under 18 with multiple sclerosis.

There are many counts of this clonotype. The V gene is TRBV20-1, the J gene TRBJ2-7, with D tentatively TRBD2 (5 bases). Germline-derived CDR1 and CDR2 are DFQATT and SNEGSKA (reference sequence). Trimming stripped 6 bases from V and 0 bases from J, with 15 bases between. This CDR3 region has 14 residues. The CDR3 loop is CSAKRTLTSYEQYF. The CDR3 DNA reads TGCAGTGCCAAGAGGACTCTCACCTCCTACGAGCAGTACTTC.

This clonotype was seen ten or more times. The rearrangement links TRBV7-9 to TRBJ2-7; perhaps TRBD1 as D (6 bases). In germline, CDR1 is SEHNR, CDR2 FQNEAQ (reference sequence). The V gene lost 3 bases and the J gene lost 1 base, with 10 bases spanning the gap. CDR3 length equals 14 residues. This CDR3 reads CASSFGQPSYEQYF. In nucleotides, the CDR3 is TGTGCCAGCAGCTTTGGACAGCCTTCCTACGAGCAGTACTTC.

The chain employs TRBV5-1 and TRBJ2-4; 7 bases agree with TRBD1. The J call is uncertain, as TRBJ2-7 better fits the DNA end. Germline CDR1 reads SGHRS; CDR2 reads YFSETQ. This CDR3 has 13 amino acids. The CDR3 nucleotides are TGCGCCAGCAGCTTGTTGACAGGGAACGAGCAGTACTTC. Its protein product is CASSLLTGNEQYF.

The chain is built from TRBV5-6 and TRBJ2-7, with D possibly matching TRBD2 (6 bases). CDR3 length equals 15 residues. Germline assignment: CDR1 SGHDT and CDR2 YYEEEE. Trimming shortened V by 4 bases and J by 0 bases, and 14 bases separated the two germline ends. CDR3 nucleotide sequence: TGTGCCAGCAGCCCCCGGGACTTGAGCTCCTACGAGCAGTACTTC. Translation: CASSPRDLSSYEQYF.

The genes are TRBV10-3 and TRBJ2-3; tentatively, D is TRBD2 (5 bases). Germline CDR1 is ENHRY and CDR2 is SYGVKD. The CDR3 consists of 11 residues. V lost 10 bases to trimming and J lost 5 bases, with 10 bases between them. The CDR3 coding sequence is TGTGCCACCCGAGCGGTAGATACGCAGTATTTT. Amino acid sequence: CATRAVDTQYF.

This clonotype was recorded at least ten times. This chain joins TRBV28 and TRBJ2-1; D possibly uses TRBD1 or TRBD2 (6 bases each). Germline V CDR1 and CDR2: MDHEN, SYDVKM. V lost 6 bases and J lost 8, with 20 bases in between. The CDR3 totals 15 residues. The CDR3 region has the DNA TGTGCCAGCAGCCCCTACGGTTACAGGGACTATGAGCAGTTCTTC. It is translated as CASSPYGYRDYEQFF.

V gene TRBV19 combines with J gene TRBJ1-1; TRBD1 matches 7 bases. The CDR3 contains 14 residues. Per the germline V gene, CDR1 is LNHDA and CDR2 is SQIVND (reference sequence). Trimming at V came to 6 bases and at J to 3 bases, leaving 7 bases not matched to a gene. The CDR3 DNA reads TGTGCCAGTAGGGAACAGGGGAAAGACACTGAAGCTTTCTTT. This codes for CASREQGKDTEAFF.

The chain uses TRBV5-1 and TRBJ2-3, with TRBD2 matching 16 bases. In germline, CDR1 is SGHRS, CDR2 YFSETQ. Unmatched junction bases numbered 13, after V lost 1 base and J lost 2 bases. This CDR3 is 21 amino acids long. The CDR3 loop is CASSLHMGLAGGHRVTDTQYF. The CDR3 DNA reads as TGCGCCAGCAGCTTGCATATGGGACTAGCGGGAGGGCATCGCGTCACAGATACGCAGTATTTT.